These 13 T cell receptor beta chains came from one sample sequenced in a study of blood T cell repertoires in COVID-19. Measured with immunoSEQ multiplex PCR; TCRdb has only the in-frame clones, and not every one. The table records around 300,000 clones, about 90% of them present only once. The specimen was peripheral blood. Receptors originate from a man between 18 and 29 years old with active or convalescent COVID-19.

The chain employs TRBV5-1 and TRBJ2-2; 7 bases map to TRBD1. This CDR3 region has 19 residues. The junction had 11 bases not matched to a gene; V was cut back by 0 bases and J by 0 bases. Germline V lookup: CDR1 SGHRS, CDR2 YFSETQ. The CDR3 sequence is CASSLDPRGTAANTGELFF. DNA of the CDR3: TGCGCCAGCAGCTTGGACCCTAGGGGGACAGCAGCGAACACCGGGGAGCTGTTTTTT.

The chain uses TRBV5-4 and TRBJ1-1; D might be TRBD1 (5 bases). CDR3 size: 13 residues. Germline CDR1 and CDR2: SGHNT and YYREEE (reference sequence). V was clipped by 2 bases and J by 1 base, with 6 bases between them. The CDR3 DNA sequence: TGTGCCAGCAGCTTCCAGGGGAACACTGAAGCTTTCTTT. This codes for CASSFQGNTEAFF. The whole variable domain, filled in from reference TRBV5-4 and TRBJ1-1, reads ETGVTQSPTHLIKTRGQQVTLRCSSQSGHNTVSWYQQALGQGPQFIFQYYREEENGRGNFPPRFSGLQFPNYSSELNVNALELDDSALYLCASSFQGNTEAFFGQGTRLTVV.

This clone occurred a few times. The chain combines TRBV7-2 with TRBJ2-3; no clear D gene. The CDR3 extends over 14 amino acids. Trimming removed 5 bases at V and 8 bases at J, with 17 bases between. From germline, CDR1 is SGHTA and CDR2 FQGNSA. CDR3 protein: CASSLSITIGTQYF. CDR3 DNA: TGTGCCAGCAGCCTTTCAATTACTATTGGTACGCAGTATTTT.

The chain carries TRBV29-1 and TRBJ1-2, with D possibly TRBD1 on 6 matching bases. Germline V gene sequence: CDR1 SQVTM, CDR2 ANQGSEA. The CDR3 has 14 amino acids. Deletions cut 1 base from V and 8 bases from J, with 17 bases between. DNA for the CDR3: TGCAGCGTTGAAGCTGGGGGCGCAGGTATGGGCTACACCTTC. It codes for CSVEAGGAGMGYTF.

The chain combines TRBV19 with TRBJ2-7; D is ambiguous. Trimming cost V 4 bases and J 2 bases, with 9 bases left between them. The CDR3 length is 13 residues. Germline V gene sequence: CDR1 LNHDA, CDR2 SQIVND (reference sequence). The CDR3 coding sequence is TGTGCCAGTAGTAGCGCAAACCCCTACGAGCAGTACTTC. Translation gives CASSSANPYEQYF. The full variable domain, with the rest looked up from reference TRBV19 and TRBJ2-7, is DGGITQSPKYLFRKEGQNVTLSCEQNLNHDAMYWYRQDPGQGLRLIYYSQIVNDFQKGDIAEGYSVSREKKESFPLTVTSAQKNPTAFYLCASSSANPYEQYFGPGTRLTVT.

The gene calls are TRBV6-4 and TRBJ2-6; no clear D. Trimming shortened V by 7 bases and J by 0 bases, and 7 bases separated the two germline ends. The CDR3 extends over 14 amino acids. Germline V gene data show CDR1 as MRHNA and CDR2 as SNTAGT. CDR3 nucleotide sequence: TGTGCCAGCACCGCCTACTCTGGGGCCAACGTCCTGACTTTC. This encodes CASTAYSGANVLTF.

The chain recombines TRBV9 with TRBJ2-1; possibly TRBD2 for D (7 bases). Germline V gene data show CDR1 as SGDLS and CDR2 as YYNGEE. The CDR3 spans 17 residues. The V gene lost 0 bases and the J gene lost 1 base, with 14 bases spanning the gap. The CDR3: CASSVERGDTSYNEQFF. CDR3 in DNA: TGTGCCAGCAGCGTAGAACGGGGGGACACGTCCTACAATGAGCAGTTCTTC.

V is TRBV4-1 and J is TRBJ2-2; D is perhaps TRBD1 (6 bases). V was shortened by 3 bases and J by 6 bases, with 11 bases between the two germline ends. Germline V lookup: CDR1 MGHRA, CDR2 YSYEKL. This CDR3 region has 14 residues. The DNA for the CDR3 is TGCGCCAGCAGCCACGCGTCAGGGGCCGGGGAGCTGTTTTTT. The encoded protein is CASSHASGAGELFF.

This clone was picked up a small number of times. The chain couples TRBV24-1 to TRBJ2-5; 8 bases are a match to TRBD1. The ends lost 3 bases at V and 1 base at J; junction bases unmatched: 3. This CDR3 is 15 amino acids long. CDR1 KGHDR and CDR2 SFDVKD come from the germline V gene. For the CDR3, the DNA is TGTGCCACCAGTGATCCCACAGGGGGCCAAGAGACCCAGTACTTC. Amino acid sequence: CATSDPTGGQETQYF.

The chain is built from TRBV6-1 and TRBJ1-5, with 7 positions matching TRBD1. The V gene end was trimmed by 7 bases and the J gene end by 5 bases; junction bases not matched to a gene: 5. Germline CDR1 MNHNS, CDR2 SASEGT. This CDR3 spans 13 amino acids. Here the CDR3 DNA reads TGTGCCAGCAAACAGGGGTTGCATCAGCCCCAGCATTTT. This translates into CASKQGLHQPQHF.

The DNA for the CDR3 is TGTGCCAGCAGTTTTTGGCAACAAGAGACCCAGTACTTC. Translated: CASSFWQQETQYF. The V call is TRBV28, the J call TRBJ2-5; no definite D call. Germline values: CDR1 MDHEN, CDR2 SYDVKM. The V end was cut by 3 bases, the J end by 2 bases, with 7 bases between. This CDR3 is built from 13 residues.

This rearrangement joins TRBV4-1 to TRBJ2-3; the match to TRBD2 covers 10 bases. Per germline, CDR1 MGHRA and CDR2 YSYEKL. There are 15 residues in the CDR3. After removal of 3 bases from V and 5 bases from J, the junction contained 5 bases not matched to a gene. CDR3: CASSQASGRVDTQYF. CDR3 DNA sequence: TGCGCCAGCAGCCAGGCTAGCGGGAGAGTAGATACGCAGTATTTT.

The chain employs TRBV7-6 and TRBJ1-5; the D gene is possibly TRBD1 (6 bases). The CDR3 covers 14 residues. CDR1 is SGHVS, CDR2 FNYEAQ, per germline. Trimming shortened V by 5 bases and J by 1 base, and 9 bases separated the two germline ends. CDR3 loop: CASSVQGSNQPQHF. CDR3 DNA: TGTGCCAGCAGCGTACAGGGAAGCAATCAGCCCCAGCATTTT.